The 31 T cell receptor beta chains given below trace back to one sample, sequenced in a study of blood T cell repertoires in COVID-19. The repertoire was sequenced with immunoSEQ multiplex PCR; TCRdb's copy has only in-frame clones and lacks some. The sample has 250,000 to 300,000 clones, just over 85% seen once; the top ten hold roughly a sixth. Specimen: PBMCs or T cells enriched from blood (not recorded which). These receptors were collected from a man younger than 35 who had recovered from COVID-19.

The chain employs TRBV30 and TRBJ2-2, with TRBD2 matching 14 bases. The junction had 9 bases not matched to a gene; V was cut back by 3 bases and J by 0 bases. CDR3 size: 19 residues. Germline assignment: CDR1 GTSNPN and CDR2 SVGIG (reference sequence). The CDR3 DNA follows: TGTGCCTGGAGCGGACTAGCGGGAGGATACCGGACGAACACCGGGGAGCTGTTTTTT. This gives the protein CAWSGLAGGYRTNTGELFF.

This clone was detected only once. The chain carries TRBV2 and TRBJ1-4; D is unresolved. The CDR3 is 13 amino acids. The germline CDR1 and CDR2 sequences are SNHLY and FYNNEI. Trimming took 10 bases from V and 8 from J, leaving 17 bases between them. The CDR3 DNA is TGTGCCATTAGTCCGGGGTTACGGGAAAAACTGTTTTTT. It yields the protein CAISPGLREKLFF.

The DNA for the CDR3 is TGCGCCAGCAGCCGCTCGACAGGGGTCGATCCCGCCTACGAGCAGTACTTC. Amino acid sequence: CASSRSTGVDPAYEQYF. The chain combines TRBV4-1 with TRBJ2-7; 8 bases align to TRBD1. Germline CDR1 MGHRA, CDR2 YSYEKL. This CDR3 has 17 residues. Unmatched junction bases numbered 13, after V lost 4 bases and J lost 2 bases.

This clone turned up a few times. The CDR3: CASNPGGNTGELFF. The CDR3 bases are TGCGCCAGCAACCCGGGGGGCAACACCGGGGAGCTGTTTTTT. The gene calls are TRBV10-1 and TRBJ2-2; the D gene is possibly TRBD2 (7 bases). This CDR3 contains 14 residues. CDR1 is WNHNN and CDR2 is SYGVQD in the germline V gene (reference sequence). Trimming took off 7 bases at V and 2 bases at J, with 11 bases between the two ends.

This clone was observed a single time. The V gene is TRBV9, the J gene TRBJ1-1, with D hard to call. CDR3 size: 13 residues. With 4 bases removed from V and 4 bases from J, the gap between germline ends came to 11 bases. Germline CDR1 reads SGDLS; CDR2 reads YYNGEE. The CDR3 loop reads CASSPVAGTEAFF. In DNA, the CDR3 is TGTGCCAGCAGCCCCGTCGCGGGCACTGAAGCTTTCTTT.

The chain couples TRBV4-1 to TRBJ2-2, with TRBD2 matching over 12 bases. J was trimmed by 4 bases and V by 4 bases; bases with no gene match: 4. This CDR3 spans 16 amino acids. CDR1 and CDR2 from the germline V gene are MGHRA and YSYEKL. The CDR3 loop is CASSPSGGAFTGELFF. DNA for the CDR3: TGCGCCAGCAGCCCTAGCGGGGGGGCTTTCACCGGGGAGCTGTTTTTT.

This clone was seen a few times. The chain couples TRBV6-5 to TRBJ1-1; weak D call: TRBD1 (6 bases). V was cut by 10 bases and J by 4 bases, with 19 bases left in between. Germline V gene lookup returns CDR1 MNHEY and CDR2 SVGAGI. The CDR3 is 14 amino acids. The DNA for the CDR3 is TGTGCCACCGACCGCACAGGGAAGGGCACTGAAGCTTTCTTT. Amino acid sequence: CATDRTGKGTEAFF.

The J gene is TRBJ2-5, the V gene TRBV5-1, with TRBD1 identical over 8 bases. CDR3 length: 16 amino acids. CDR1 and CDR2 (germline): SGHRS, YFSETQ. Trimming at V came to 2 bases and at J to 5 bases, leaving 11 bases not matched to a gene. Written as DNA, the CDR3 is TGCGCCAGCAGCTTTCTGGCCTTGACAGGGGAGGAGACCCAGTACTTC. Residues: CASSFLALTGEETQYF.

This chain uses TRBV11-2 with TRBJ1-6; TRBD1 might be the D (6 bases). The germline gives CDR1 SGHAT, CDR2 FQNNGV. Trimming pared 8 bases from V and 7 bases from J, leaving 15 bases between. The CDR3 consists of 14 residues. CDR3 in DNA: TGTGCCAGCCGGGGGGCAGGGGCGAATTCACCCCTCCACTTT. Translated, it gives CASRGAGANSPLHF. The variable domain in full, with the rest retrieved from reference TRBV11-2 and TRBJ1-6, is EAGVAQSPRYKIIEKRQSVAFWCNPISGHATLYWYQQILGQGPKLLIQFQNNGVVDDSQLPKDRFSAERLKGVDSTLKIQPAKLEDSAVYLCASRGAGANSPLHFGNGTRLTVT.

The gene calls are TRBV5-1 and TRBJ2-2, with 9 bases matching TRBD2. The CDR3 extends over 16 amino acids. After removal of 0 bases from V and 4 bases from J, the junction contained 4 bases not matched to a gene. Germline V lookup: CDR1 SGHRS, CDR2 YFSETQ. In nucleotides, the CDR3 is TGCGCCAGCAGCTTGGGGCTAGCGGGGAGCACCGGGGAGCTGTTTTTT. Translating it yields CASSLGLAGSTGELFF.

This rearrangement joins TRBV4-2 to TRBJ1-6; 9 bases are a match to TRBD1. V was clipped by 3 bases and J by 9 bases; unmatched bases: 3. CDR1 and CDR2 from the germline V gene are LGHNA and YNFKEQ. The CDR3 covers 14 residues. This CDR3 reads CASSQGTGLSPLHF. CDR3 in DNA: TGTGCCAGCAGCCAGGGGACAGGGCTTTCACCCCTCCACTTT.

This chain connects TRBV4-1 to TRBJ1-3; D gene uncertain. Germline values: CDR1 MGHRA, CDR2 YSYEKL. Trimming cost V 8 bases and J 4 bases, with 12 bases left between them. The CDR3 is 13 residues long. The DNA for the CDR3 is TGCGCCAGCCGCGGGCCGGGAGGAAACACCATATATTTT. It encodes CASRGPGGNTIYF.

The V call is TRBV19, the J call TRBJ1-4; 9 bases are shared with TRBD1. CDR1 is LNHDA, CDR2 SQIVND, per germline (reference sequence). V lost 7 bases, J lost 6 bases, and 9 bases stayed unmatched. This CDR3 comprises 15 residues. This CDR3 reads CASTTTGGSYEKLFF. The CDR3 DNA follows: TGTGCCAGTACTACGACAGGGGGATCTTATGAAAAACTGTTTTTT.

The chain combines TRBV7-2 with TRBJ2-1; D is possibly TRBD2 (5 bases). The germline gives CDR1 SGHTA, CDR2 FQGNSA. CDR3 size: 15 residues. V was shortened by 4 bases and J by 0 bases, with 10 bases between the two germline ends. CDR3 sequence (DNA): TGTGCCAGCAGCTCCATAGCGAGCTCCTACAATGAGCAGTTCTTC. Translation gives CASSSIASSYNEQFF.

This chain joins TRBV3-1 (or the pseudogene TRBV3-2) and TRBJ2-3; D uncertain. The germline V gene encodes CDR1 LGHDT and CDR2 YNNKEL (reference sequence). V lost 2 bases and J lost 1, with 4 bases in between. CDR3 size: 13 residues. CDR3 in DNA: TGTGCCAGCAGCCAATCTGGCACAGATACGCAGTATTTT. Its protein product is CASSQSGTDTQYF.

This chain connects TRBV28 to TRBJ1-5, with TRBD1 identical over 7 bases. The CDR3 contains 15 residues. J was trimmed by 7 bases and V by 6 bases; bases with no gene match: 12. Germline V gives CDR1 MDHEN, CDR2 SYDVKM. The CDR3 here is CASSLDDRAGQPQHF. Written as DNA, the CDR3 is TGTGCCAGCAGCCTAGATGACAGGGCGGGGCAGCCCCAGCATTTT.

The CDR3 loop reads CASSYSSGAANEQYF. As DNA, the CDR3 is TGTGCCAGCAGTTACTCCAGCGGGGCGGCAAACGAGCAGTACTTC. This chain uses TRBV6-5 with TRBJ2-7, with 7 bases fitting TRBD2. V lost 0 bases, J lost 5 bases, and 7 bases stayed unmatched. Germline lookup yields CDR1 MNHEY and CDR2 SVGAGI. This CDR3 region has 15 residues.

V usage is TRBV2 and J usage is TRBJ2-3; TRBD1 might be the D (5 bases). The CDR3 totals 14 residues. Germline CDR1 SNHLY, CDR2 FYNNEI. V was trimmed by 7 bases and J by 10 bases, leaving 21 bases between them. The CDR3 nucleotides read TGTGCCAGCACCCAAATTAACGACAGCCCCGCGCAGTATTTT. This sequence encodes CASTQINDSPAQYF. The whole variable domain, remainder taken from reference TRBV2 and TRBJ2-3, is EPEVTQTPSHQVTQMGQEVILRCVPISNHLYFYWYRQILGQKVEFLVSFYNNEISEKSEIFDDQFSVERPDGSNFTLKIRSTKLEDSAMYFCASTQINDSPAQYFGPGTRLTVL.

This clone showed up just once. V usage is TRBV24-1 and J usage is TRBJ2-2; no clear D gene. CDR3 size: 13 residues. Germline V gene sequence: CDR1 KGHDR, CDR2 SFDVKD. The V end lost 7 bases, the J end lost 1 base, and 6 bases lay between the germline ends. CDR3 sequence: CATSVQNTGELFF. The CDR3 DNA sequence: TGTGCCACCAGCGTACAGAACACCGGGGAGCTGTTTTTT.

This sequence joins TRBV7-9 and TRBJ1-6, with D possibly matching TRBD1 (5 bases). The germline V gene has CDR1 SEHNR and CDR2 FQNEAQ (reference sequence). Between the trimmed V and J ends, which lost 6 bases and 10 bases, there was a span of 16 bases. The CDR3 sequence is 14 residues long. The CDR3 spells CASRPPGGRSPLHF. CDR3 coding DNA: TGTGCCAGCAGACCTCCGGGGGGAAGATCACCCCTCCACTTT.

The chain employs TRBV7-9 and TRBJ2-2, with TRBD1 as a possible D gene (6 bases). The V and J ends lost 3 bases and 3 bases respectively, with 14 bases between them. Per germline, CDR1 SEHNR and CDR2 FQNEAQ (reference sequence). This CDR3 comprises 16 residues. As DNA, the CDR3 is TGTGCCAGCAGCTTGGGGGCAGGGGTGGACACCGGGGAGCTGTTTTTT. Translation gives CASSLGAGVDTGELFF.

This chain links TRBV5-4 with TRBJ2-1; D perhaps matches TRBD1 (6 bases). V dropped 2 bases and J dropped 5 bases, with 14 bases sitting between them. The CDR3 has 15 residues. Germline V CDR1 and CDR2: SGHNT, YYREEE (reference sequence). CDR3 amino acids: CASSFGSSGDNEQFF. In DNA, the CDR3 is TGTGCCAGCAGCTTCGGGTCGTCAGGGGACAATGAGCAGTTCTTC.

V gene TRBV9 combines with J gene TRBJ1-1; D is uncertain. The CDR3 contains 14 residues. V lost 3 bases and J 1 base, leaving 10 bases between the germline ends. Germline-derived CDR1 and CDR2 are SGDLS and YYNGEE. The CDR3 bases are TGTGCCAGCAGCGCTCTGTCGGGGAACACTGAAGCTTTCTTT. Amino acid sequence: CASSALSGNTEAFF.

V gene TRBV20-1 combines with J gene TRBJ1-1, with TRBD1 identical over 7 bases. V gave up 6 bases and J gave up 2 bases; unmatched junction bases: 6. Germline V gene data show CDR1 as DFQATT and CDR2 as SNEGSKA (reference sequence). The CDR3 extends over 13 amino acids. The CDR3 spells CSASGTANTEAFF. The CDR3 DNA sequence: TGCAGTGCCAGTGGGACAGCTAACACTGAAGCTTTCTTT.

V and J are TRBV28 and TRBJ2-7, with 11 bases lining up with TRBD2. Germline V gene lookup returns CDR1 MDHEN and CDR2 SYDVKM. With 5 bases clipped from V and 3 bases from J, the junction kept 9 bases outside the gene matches. The CDR3 runs 16 residues. For the CDR3, the DNA is TGTGCCAGCAGTCCAATACTAGCGGGAGACCTCTACGAGCAGTACTTC. Translation: CASSPILAGDLYEQYF.

The genes are TRBV15 and TRBJ2-5; D perhaps matches TRBD2 (5 bases). The CDR3 runs 15 residues. Germline values: CDR1 LNHNV, CDR2 YYDKDF (reference sequence). V was pared by 5 bases and J by 5 bases, with 18 bases between. The CDR3 nucleotides are TGTGCCACCAGCGGAAAACTAGGTTCTCGGGAGACCCAGTACTTC. Amino acid sequence: CATSGKLGSRETQYF. Together with reference TRBV15 and TRBJ2-5, the CDR3 gives the full variable domain: DAMVIQNPRYQVTQFGKPVTLSCSQTLNHNVMYWYQQKSSQAPKLLFHYYDKDFNNEADTPDNFQSRRPNTSFCFLDIRSPGLGDTAMYLCATSGKLGSRETQYFGPGTRLLVL.

The CDR3, as DNA: TGTGCCAGCAGCTTCACAGGGGTTCAGCCCCAGCATTTT. Its translation: CASSFTGVQPQHF. The V gene is TRBV7-9, the J gene TRBJ1-5; 7 nucleotides match TRBD1. The germline gives CDR1 SEHNR, CDR2 FQNEAQ (reference sequence). CDR3 length equals 13 residues. After removal of 3 bases from V and 6 bases from J, the junction contained 2 bases not matched to a gene.

This chain links TRBV6-5 with TRBJ2-3; tentative D call: TRBD1 (5 bases). The ends were cut back, 5 bases at V and 2 bases at J, with 11 bases in the middle. Germline CDR1 and CDR2: MNHEY and SVGAGI. The CDR3 covers 14 residues. Written as DNA, the CDR3 is TGTGCCAGCAGTCCAGGGTTCCCCACAGATACGCAGTATTTT. Protein product: CASSPGFPTDTQYF.

This chain links TRBV28 with TRBJ2-1; maybe TRBD2 (6 bases). The CDR3 is 15 amino acids. Trimming left V 2 bases short and J 2 bases short, with 10 bases between. Germline V gene sequence: CDR1 MDHEN, CDR2 SYDVKM. The CDR3 sequence: CASSLGGGTYNEQFF. In DNA, the CDR3 is TGTGCCAGCAGTTTAGGGGGAGGAACCTACAATGAGCAGTTCTTC. The whole variable domain, remainder taken from reference TRBV28 and TRBJ2-1, is DVKVTQSSRYLVKRTGEKVFLECVQDMDHENMFWYRQDPGLGLRLIYFSYDVKMKEKGDIPEGYSVSREKKERFSLILESASTNQTSMYLCASSLGGGTYNEQFFGPGTRLTVL.

The rearrangement links TRBV5-1 to TRBJ2-1, with a tentative D call TRBD1 (6 bases). Germline lookup yields CDR1 SGHRS and CDR2 YFSETQ. The length of the CDR3 is 11 residues. The V gene lost 2 bases and the J gene lost 12 bases, with 9 bases spanning the gap. CDR3 coding DNA: TGCGCCAGCAGCTTACAGGGACGGCAGTTCTTC. Translation gives CASSLQGRQFF.

The J gene is TRBJ2-4, the V gene TRBV28, with TRBD1 matching 7 bases. The length of the CDR3 is 16 residues. CDR1 is MDHEN, CDR2 SYDVKM, per germline. The V segment lost 5 bases and the J segment 1 base; nucleotides outside the gene matches: 8. The CDR3 region has the DNA TGTGCCAGCAGTCGCACAGGGGTTGGGGCCAAAAACATTCAGTACTTC. Its protein is CASSRTGVGAKNIQYF.